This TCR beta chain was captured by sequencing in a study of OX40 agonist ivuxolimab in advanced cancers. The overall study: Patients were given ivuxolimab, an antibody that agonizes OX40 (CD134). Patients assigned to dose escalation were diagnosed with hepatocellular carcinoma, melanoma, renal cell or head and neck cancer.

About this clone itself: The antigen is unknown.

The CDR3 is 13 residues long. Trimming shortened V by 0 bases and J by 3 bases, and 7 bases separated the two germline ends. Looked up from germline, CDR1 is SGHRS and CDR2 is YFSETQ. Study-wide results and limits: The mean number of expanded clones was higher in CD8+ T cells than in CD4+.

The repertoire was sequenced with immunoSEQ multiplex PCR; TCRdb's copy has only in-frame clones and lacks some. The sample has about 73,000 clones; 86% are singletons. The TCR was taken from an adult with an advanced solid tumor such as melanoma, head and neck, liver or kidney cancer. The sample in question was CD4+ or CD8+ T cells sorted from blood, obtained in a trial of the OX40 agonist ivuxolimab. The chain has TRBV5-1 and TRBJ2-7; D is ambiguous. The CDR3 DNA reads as TGCGCCAGCAGCTTGGGACAAAACTACGAGCAGTACTTC. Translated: CASSLGQNYEQYF.